The T cell receptor (beta chain) under discussion was sequenced for a study of radiation and T cells in renal cell carcinoma (dated by TCRdb to between 2020 and 2021). With regard to the full study: A total of around 50 samples underwent TCR beta sequencing, made up of some 26 tumors and about 27 peripheral blood samples. The final blood draw took place at 4 weeks after radiation, the same time as nephrectomy. Across all 50 or so samples, under 4,500,000 unique CDR3 nucleotide sequences, encoding roughly 3 million unique CDR3 amino acid sequences, were identified.

On this clone: What antigen it recognizes has not been identified. Base-call qualities are not available, and no considerably larger clone is one nucleotide away.

Relative to germline, V is missing 3 bases and J is missing 7 bases, with 8 bases of the junction outside any gene match. The CDR3 has 15 amino acids, counting the end cysteine and phenylalanine. The read is trimmed to its CDR3 DNA, 45 bases read in frame from base 1. According to the germline V gene, CDR1 reads SGDLS and CDR2 reads YYNGEE. This sample's time point label indicates: blood 4 weeks post-SBRT, at nephrectomy. The intended sense of this specimen's treatment or condition label: 15 Gy SBRT to primary tumor, nephrectomy 4 weeks later. Samples were obtained from a clinical trial, in which 15 Gy stereotactic body radiation therapy was delivered to primary renal cell carcinomas and nephrectomy was performed 4 weeks later. To follow tumor-enriched clonotypes, peripheral blood was collected serially from radiation-treated patients at baseline and again at 2 weeks and 4 weeks after SBRT. Every patient had renal cell carcinoma of clear cell pathology. Genomic DNA for TCR sequencing was prepared using the QIAamp DNA Blood Mini Kit (Qiagen). Samples were included in the analyses only if all quality control checks were passed.

TCR beta libraries were generated from genomic DNA with the immunoSEQ kit, following the manufacturer's recommendations. To prepare libraries, a first multiplex PCR with proprietary primers was run, followed by a second PCR that added unique barcodes, and a bead cleanup was done after each round. Each sample batch included a kit-provided positive control reaction and a negative control reaction. The final libraries were assessed on an Agilent 4200 TapeStation D1000 ScreenTape, pooled by volume, and quantified by qPCR. Sequencing was performed on an Illumina NextSeq500 using a MidOutput 150-cycle cartridge, with 156 Read1 cycles, 15 Index1 cycles, and the kit custom primers. The pooled library was loaded at about 0.96 pM, and about 20% PhiX control was spiked in. The authors' pipeline ran thus. Vendor-processed data were analyzed in R, and a clonotype was defined as all T cells sharing the same CDR3 nucleotide sequence. In the clone abundance analyses, frequencies in each sample were normalized to that sample's 10,000 most abundant clones. Before analysis, public T cell clones were removed, and these numbered fewer than five per sample on average. Tumor-enriched clonotypes and baseline blood-enriched clonotypes were defined as those with an abundance difference of at least 32-fold between compartments. A beta-binomial differential abundance model was used to identify clonotypes that expanded or contracted between blood time points. Similarity between tumor and blood repertoires was quantified using the Baroni-Urbani and Buser coefficient, and groups were compared with two-tailed Wilcoxon tests in R. The table was pulled from immuneACCESS by TCRdb, which kept in-frame rearrangements only. Such tables lose some clones; where checked, under half of the loss comes from unresolved V genes, and the rest has no known cause. V, J and clone size are taken as reported in that table, and D and trimming were inferred from the DNA itself. The sample yields around 170,000 clones; about nine tenths were counted once. The ten top clones hold about 11% of the sample.

General conclusions and limits of the study: Top tumor clonotypes rose in blood from baseline to 2 weeks post-radiation, then contracted by 4 weeks, suggesting transient expansion of tumor-resident clones. Because no pretreatment tumor biopsies were available, whether clonotypes were present in the tumor at baseline could not be determined. Changes in the blood repertoire were not tracked past 4 weeks after treatment. With a single-armed trial design, the study had no way to address how radiation dose or scheduling affects the TCR repertoire.

This receptor chain uses TRBV9 and TRBJ1-1, with TRBD1 matching 11 junction bases. The material sequenced was blood, taken from a patient whose treatment included radiotherapy and nephrectomy. The receptor's source is a woman aged 45-65 years with renal cell carcinoma. CDR3 loop: CASSAEGQGEDEAFF. The nucleotides are TGTGCCAGCAGCGCGGAGGGACAGGGGGAGGATGAAGCTTTCTTT.